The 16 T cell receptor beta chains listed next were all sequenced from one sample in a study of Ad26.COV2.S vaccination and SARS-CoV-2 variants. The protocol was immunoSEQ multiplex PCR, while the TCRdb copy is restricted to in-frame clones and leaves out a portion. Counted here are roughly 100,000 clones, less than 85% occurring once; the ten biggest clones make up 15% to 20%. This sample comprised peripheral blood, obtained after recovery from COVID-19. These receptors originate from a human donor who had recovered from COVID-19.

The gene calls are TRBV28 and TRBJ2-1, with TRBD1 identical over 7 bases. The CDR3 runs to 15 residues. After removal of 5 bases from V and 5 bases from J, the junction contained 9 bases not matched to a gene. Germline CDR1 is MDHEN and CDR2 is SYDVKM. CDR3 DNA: TGTGCCAGCAGTATACAGGGGTGGATAAACAATGAGCAGTTCTTC. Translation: CASSIQGWINNEQFF.

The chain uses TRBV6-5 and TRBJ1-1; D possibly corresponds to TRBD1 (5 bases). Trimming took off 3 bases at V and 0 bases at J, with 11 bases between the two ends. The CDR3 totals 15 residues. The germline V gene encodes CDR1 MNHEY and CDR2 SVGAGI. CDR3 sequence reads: CASSYGGTVNTEAFF. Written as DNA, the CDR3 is TGTGCCAGCAGTTATGGGGGGACGGTGAACACTGAAGCTTTCTTT.

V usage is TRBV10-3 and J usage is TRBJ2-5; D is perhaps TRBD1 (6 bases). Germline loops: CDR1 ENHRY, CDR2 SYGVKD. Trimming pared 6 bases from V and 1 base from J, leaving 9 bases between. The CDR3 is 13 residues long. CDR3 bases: TGTGCCATCAGCCGGGACACCCAAGAGACCCAGTACTTC. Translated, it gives CAISRDTQETQYF.

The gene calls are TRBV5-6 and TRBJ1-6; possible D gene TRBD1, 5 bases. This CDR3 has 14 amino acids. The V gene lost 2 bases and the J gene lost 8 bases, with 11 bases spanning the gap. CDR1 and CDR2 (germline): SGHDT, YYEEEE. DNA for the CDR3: TGTGCCAGCAGCTTTTGGCAGGGACATTCACCCCTCCACTTT. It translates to CASSFWQGHSPLHF.

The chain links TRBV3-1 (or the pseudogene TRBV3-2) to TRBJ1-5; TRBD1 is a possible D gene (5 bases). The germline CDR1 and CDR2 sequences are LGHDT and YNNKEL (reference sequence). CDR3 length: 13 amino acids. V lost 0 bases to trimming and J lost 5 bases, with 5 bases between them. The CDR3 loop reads CASSQDRDQPQHF. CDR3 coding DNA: TGTGCCAGCAGCCAAGACAGGGATCAGCCCCAGCATTTT.

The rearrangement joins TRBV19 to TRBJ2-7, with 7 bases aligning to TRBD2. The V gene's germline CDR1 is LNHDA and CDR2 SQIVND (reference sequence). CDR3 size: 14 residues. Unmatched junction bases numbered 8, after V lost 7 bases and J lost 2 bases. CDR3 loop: CASTSAGETYEQYF. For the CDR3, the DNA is TGTGCCAGTACTTCTGCGGGGGAGACCTACGAGCAGTACTTC.

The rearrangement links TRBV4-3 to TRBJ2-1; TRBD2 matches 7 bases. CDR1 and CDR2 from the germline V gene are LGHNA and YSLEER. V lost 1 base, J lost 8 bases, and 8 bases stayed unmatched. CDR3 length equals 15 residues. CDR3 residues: CASSQGRGRVDEQFF. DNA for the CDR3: TGCGCCAGCAGCCAAGGTCGTGGGAGGGTCGATGAGCAGTTCTTC.

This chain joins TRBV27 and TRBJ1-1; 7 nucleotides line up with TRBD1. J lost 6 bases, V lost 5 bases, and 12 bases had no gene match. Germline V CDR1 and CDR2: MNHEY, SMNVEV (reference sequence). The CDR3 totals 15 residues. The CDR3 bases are TGTGCCAGCAGTCCAAACAGGGGCACGGTGGCTGAAGCTTTCTTT. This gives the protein CASSPNRGTVAEAFF.

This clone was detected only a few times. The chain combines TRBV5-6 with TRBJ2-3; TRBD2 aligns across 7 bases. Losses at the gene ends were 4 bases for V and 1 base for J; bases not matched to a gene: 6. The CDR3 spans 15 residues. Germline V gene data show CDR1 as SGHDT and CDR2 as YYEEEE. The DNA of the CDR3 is TGTGCCAGCAGCCCAAGGGCGGGGGGCACAGATACGCAGTATTTT. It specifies CASSPRAGGTDTQYF.

The CDR3 region has the DNA TGTGCCAGTAGCACAGCAGGACCGACGGGCTATGGCTACACCTTC. As protein: CASSTAGPTGYGYTF. The rearrangement uses TRBV19 and TRBJ1-2; D call uncertain. V dropped 6 bases and J dropped 4 bases, with 18 bases sitting between them. CDR3 length: 15 amino acids. Germline lookup yields CDR1 LNHDA and CDR2 SQIVND (reference sequence).

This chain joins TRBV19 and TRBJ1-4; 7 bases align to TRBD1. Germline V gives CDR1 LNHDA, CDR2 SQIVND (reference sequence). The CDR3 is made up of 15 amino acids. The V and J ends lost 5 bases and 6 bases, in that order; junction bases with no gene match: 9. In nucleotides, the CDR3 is TGTGCCAGTAGTGACAGACAGGGCGGATATGAAAAACTGTTTTTT. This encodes CASSDRQGGYEKLFF.

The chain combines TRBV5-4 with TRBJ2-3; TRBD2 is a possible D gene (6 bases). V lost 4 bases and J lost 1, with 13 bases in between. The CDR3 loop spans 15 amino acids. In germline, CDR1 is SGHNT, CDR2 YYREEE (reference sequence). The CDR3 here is CASSPRASGTDTQYF. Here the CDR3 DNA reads TGTGCCAGCAGCCCCCGAGCTAGCGGCACAGATACGCAGTATTTT.

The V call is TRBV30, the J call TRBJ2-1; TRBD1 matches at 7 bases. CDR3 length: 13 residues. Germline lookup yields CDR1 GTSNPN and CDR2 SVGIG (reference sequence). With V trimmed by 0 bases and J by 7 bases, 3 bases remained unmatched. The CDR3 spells CAWSVLRGNEQFF. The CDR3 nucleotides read TGTGCCTGGAGTGTTCTCAGGGGGAATGAGCAGTTCTTC.

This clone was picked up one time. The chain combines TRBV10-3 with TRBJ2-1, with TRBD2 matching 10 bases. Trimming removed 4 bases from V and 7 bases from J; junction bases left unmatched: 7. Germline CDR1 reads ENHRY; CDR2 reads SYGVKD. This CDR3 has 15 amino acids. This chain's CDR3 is CAISVGASGGNEQFF. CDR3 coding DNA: TGTGCCATCAGTGTTGGTGCTAGCGGGGGAAATGAGCAGTTCTTC.

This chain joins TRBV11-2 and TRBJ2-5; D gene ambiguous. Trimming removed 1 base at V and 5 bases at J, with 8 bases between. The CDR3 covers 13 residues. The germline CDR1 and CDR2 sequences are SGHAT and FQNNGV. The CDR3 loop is CASSLGPEETQYF. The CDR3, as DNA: TGTGCCAGCAGCTTAGGTCCGGAGGAGACCCAGTACTTC.

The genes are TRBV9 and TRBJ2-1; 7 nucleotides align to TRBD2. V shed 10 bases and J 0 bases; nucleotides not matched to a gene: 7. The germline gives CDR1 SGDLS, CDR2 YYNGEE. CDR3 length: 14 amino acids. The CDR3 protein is CAAPRTSSYNEQFF. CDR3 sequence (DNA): TGTGCCGCCCCCCGGACTAGCTCCTACAATGAGCAGTTCTTC.